A selection of T cell receptor beta chains follows, all from one sample in a study of OX40 agonist ivuxolimab in advanced cancers. Some clones are missing from TCRdb's copy, which holds only in-frame ones; the method was immunoSEQ multiplex PCR. Counted here are some 80,000 clones, around 87% occurring once; the ten biggest clones make up 0.45% to 0.7%. The input for sequencing was CD4+ or CD8+ T cells sorted from blood, taken in a trial of the OX40 agonist ivuxolimab. The receptors here all came from an adult with an advanced solid tumor such as melanoma, head and neck, liver or kidney cancer. CDR3s include the opening cysteine and the closing phenylalanine or tryptophan. Each record gives: clone size, J gene, D gene, V gene, CDR3 DNA, CDR3 protein. A D gene is named only where the DNA matches it firmly. Some rows mark clone size as missing; the rest say once, few, many or name a class of expanded clone.

clone_size: -; j_call: TRBJ1-5; d_call: -; v_call: TRBV30; cdr3_nt: TGTGCCTGGAGTGCTTATGGACAGATCAATCAGCCCCAGCATTTT; cdr3_aa: CAWSAYGQINQPQHF
clone_size: few; j_call: TRBJ2-7; d_call: -; v_call: TRBV7-2; cdr3_nt: TGTGCCAGCAGCTTAGCGGGGGGGCCTTACGAGCAGTACTTC; cdr3_aa: CASSLAGGPYEQYF
clone_size: -; j_call: TRBJ2-7; d_call: -; v_call: TRBV28; cdr3_nt: TGTGCCAGCAGTTTATACAGGGGAGGGTACGAGCAGTACTTC; cdr3_aa: CASSLYRGGYEQYF
clone_size: -; j_call: TRBJ2-5; d_call: -; v_call: TRBV5-6; cdr3_nt: TGTGCCAGCAGCTTCGGGACCGTGAAAGAGACCCAGTACTTC; cdr3_aa: CASSFGTVKETQYF
clone_size: -; j_call: TRBJ1-2; d_call: -; v_call: TRBV19; cdr3_nt: TGTGCCAGTAGGTTGTCGGAAGGGGCGTACTATGGCTACACCTTC; cdr3_aa: CASRLSEGAYYGYTF
clone_size: -; j_call: TRBJ1-4; d_call: -; v_call: TRBV5-5; cdr3_nt: TGTGCCAGCAGCTTTGGGCTTTTAGACGAAAAACTGTTTTTT; cdr3_aa: CASSFGLLDEKLFF
clone_size: -; j_call: TRBJ2-1; d_call: -; v_call: TRBV4-2; cdr3_nt: TGTGCCAGCACCAGTAACACATACAATGAGCAGTTCTTC; cdr3_aa: CASTSNTYNEQFF
clone_size: once; j_call: TRBJ1-5; d_call: TRBD1; v_call: TRBV5-1; cdr3_nt: TGCGCCAGCAGCGTGACAGGGGAAAGCAATCAGCCCCAGCATTTT; cdr3_aa: CASSVTGESNQPQHF
clone_size: -; j_call: TRBJ1-2; d_call: TRBD1; v_call: TRBV19; cdr3_nt: TGTGCCAGTAGTATGACAGGGACCCTGGGGCCTGGCTACACCTTC; cdr3_aa: CASSMTGTLGPGYTF
clone_size: -; j_call: TRBJ2-1; d_call: -; v_call: TRBV5-1; cdr3_nt: TGCGCCAGCAGCCTTAGAGTAGGGTCCTACAATGAGCAGTTCTTC; cdr3_aa: CASSLRVGSYNEQFF
clone_size: -; j_call: TRBJ2-2; d_call: TRBD2; v_call: TRBV2; cdr3_nt: TGTGCCAGCAGCGCTAGCGGGAGGGCCAATTCCGGGGAGCTGTTTTTT; cdr3_aa: CASSASGRANSGELFF
clone_size: -; j_call: TRBJ1-5; d_call: TRBD1; v_call: TRBV6-1; cdr3_nt: TGTGCCAGCGCAGGGGGGCTTAGCAATCAGCCCCAGCATTTT; cdr3_aa: CASAGGLSNQPQHF
clone_size: -; j_call: TRBJ1-1; d_call: -; v_call: TRBV11-2; cdr3_nt: TGTGCCAGCAGCGGACGACAGCCTGAAGCTTTCTTT; cdr3_aa: CASSGRQPEAFF
clone_size: -; j_call: TRBJ1-1; d_call: -; v_call: TRBV18; cdr3_nt: TGTGCCAGCTCACCTCTGCCCACGTGGGACACTGAAGCTTTCTTT; cdr3_aa: CASSPLPTWDTEAFF
clone_size: -; j_call: TRBJ2-7; d_call: -; v_call: TRBV27; cdr3_nt: TGTGCCAGCAGCCTCCGGGGACGGCCCTACGAGCAGTACTTC; cdr3_aa: CASSLRGRPYEQYF
clone_size: -; j_call: TRBJ2-7; d_call: -; v_call: TRBV29-1; cdr3_nt: TGCAGCGTTGAAGATACAAGGGCGCGGGAGCAGTACTTC; cdr3_aa: CSVEDTRAREQYF